The clone carrying this T cell receptor (beta chain) showed up just once. The antigen remains unidentified. This sample is part of a study of cytomegalovirus exposure and HLA in healthy donors. Turning to the study itself: HLA-typed donors contributed some 83 million unique TCRs, which were held in an early data release.

From germline, CDR1 is LNHDA and CDR2 SQIVND (reference sequence). The V gene end was trimmed by 2 bases and the J gene end by 0 bases; junction bases not matched to a gene: 4. The CDR3 loop spans 16 amino acids. Study outcomes and limitations: HLA alleles showed associations with 16,951 TCR beta sequences in a later analysis, at a 0.05 false discovery rate. Immune exposure was documented only through CMV serostatus.

PCR involved 60 Vbeta and 13 Jbeta primers. This table comes from immunoSEQ multiplex PCR, and its TCRdb copy is limited to in-frame clones, with some not included. The table has some 120,000 clones, approximately 80% seen once. The receptor was isolated from a man in his thirties or forties in good health and CMV-seronegative. The chain has TRBV19 and TRBJ2-1, with 7 bases aligning to TRBD2. Material for sequencing was PBMCs. The CDR3 sequence is CASSILGGSSYNEQFF. The CDR3, as DNA: TGTGCCAGTAGTATACTCGGCGGGAGCTCCTACAATGAGCAGTTCTTC.